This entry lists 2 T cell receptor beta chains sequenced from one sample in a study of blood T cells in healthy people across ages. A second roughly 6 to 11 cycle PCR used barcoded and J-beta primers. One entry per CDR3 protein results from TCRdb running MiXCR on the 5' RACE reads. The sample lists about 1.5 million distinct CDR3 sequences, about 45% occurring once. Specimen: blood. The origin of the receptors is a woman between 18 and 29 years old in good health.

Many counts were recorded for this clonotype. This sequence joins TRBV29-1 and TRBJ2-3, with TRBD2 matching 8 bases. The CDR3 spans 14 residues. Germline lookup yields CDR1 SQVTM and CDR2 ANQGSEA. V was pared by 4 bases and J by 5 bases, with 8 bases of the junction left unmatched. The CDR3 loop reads CSVAGRARVDTQYF. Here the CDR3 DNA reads TGCAGCGTTGCCGGGAGGGCCCGGGTAGATACGCAGTATTTT.

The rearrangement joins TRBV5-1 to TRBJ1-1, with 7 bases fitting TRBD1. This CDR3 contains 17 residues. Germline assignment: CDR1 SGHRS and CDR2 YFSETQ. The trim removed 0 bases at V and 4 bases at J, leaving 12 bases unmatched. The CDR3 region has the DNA TGCGCCAGCAGCTTGGACGCTGACAGGGACTGGGGCACTGAAGCTTTCTTT. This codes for CASSLDADRDWGTEAFF.